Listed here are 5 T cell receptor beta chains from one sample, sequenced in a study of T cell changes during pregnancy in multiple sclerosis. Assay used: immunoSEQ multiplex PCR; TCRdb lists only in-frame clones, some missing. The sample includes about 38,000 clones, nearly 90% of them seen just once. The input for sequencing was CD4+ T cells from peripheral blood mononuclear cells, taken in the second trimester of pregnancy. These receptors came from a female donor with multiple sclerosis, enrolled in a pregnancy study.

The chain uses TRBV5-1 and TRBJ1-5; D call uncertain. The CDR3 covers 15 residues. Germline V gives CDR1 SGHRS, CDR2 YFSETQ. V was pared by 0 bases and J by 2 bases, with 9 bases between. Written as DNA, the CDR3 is TGCGCCAGCAGCTTGGCGGGAGCGGGCAATCAGCCCCAGCATTTT. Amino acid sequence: CASSLAGAGNQPQHF.

CDR3 protein: CASSPTGTTRGYTF. In DNA form, the CDR3 reads TGTGCCAGCAGCCCAACCGGGACAACTCGGGGCTACACCTTC. The gene calls are TRBV27 and TRBJ1-2; D might be TRBD1 (6 bases). The CDR3 length is 14 residues. The ends were cut back, 6 bases at V and 8 bases at J, with 19 bases in the middle. Germline lookup yields CDR1 MNHEY and CDR2 SMNVEV (reference sequence).

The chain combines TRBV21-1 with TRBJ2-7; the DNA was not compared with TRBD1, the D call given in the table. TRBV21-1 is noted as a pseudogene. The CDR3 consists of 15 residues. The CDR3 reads CASRFSRGQSYEQYF. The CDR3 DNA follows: TGTGCCAGCCGCTTTAGTAGGGGGCAGTCCTACGAGCAGTACTTC.

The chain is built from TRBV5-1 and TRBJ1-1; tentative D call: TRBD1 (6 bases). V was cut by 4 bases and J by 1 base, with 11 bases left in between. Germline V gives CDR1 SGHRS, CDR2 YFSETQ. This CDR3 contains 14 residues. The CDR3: CASSQGHGNTEAFF. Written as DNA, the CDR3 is TGCGCCAGCAGCCAGGGACATGGGAACACTGAAGCTTTCTTT.

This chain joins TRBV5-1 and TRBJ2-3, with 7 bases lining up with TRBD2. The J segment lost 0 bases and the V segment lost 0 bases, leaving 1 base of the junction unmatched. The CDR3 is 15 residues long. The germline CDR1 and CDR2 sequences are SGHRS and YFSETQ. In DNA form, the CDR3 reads TGCGCCAGCAGCTTGGCTAGCGGTAGCACAGATACGCAGTATTTT. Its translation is CASSLASGSTDTQYF.